Only one count was recorded for the clone carrying this T cell receptor beta chain. Antigen: not known. This CDR3 has 13 residues. CDR1 and CDR2 from the germline V gene are SGDLS and YYNGEE. J gave up 5 bases and V 9 bases, and 6 bases lay outside the gene matches. TCR beta CDR3 regions were amplified from RNA. Researchers ran a first-round RT-PCR on the TCR CDR3 using the HTBI primer set. TCRdb re-analysed the multiplex PCR reads in MiXCR, keeping a single row per CDR3 protein. Of hundreds of thousands of distinct CDR3 sequences listed, 35% are singletons. Isolation of PBMCs was performed on about 9.9 ml fresh peripheral blood. These data originate in a study of T cells in Graves' hyperthyroidism and ophthalmopathy. Study-wide context: Specimen type is peripheral blood, collected at initial diagnosis prior to any treatment. Regarding the study as a whole: Most expanded thyroid clonotypes above 0.001 recurred in blood. Using 13 V-J features, a model discriminated ophthalmopathy from stable hyperthyroidism.

The TCR comes from a woman aged 40-49 years with Graves' hyperthyroidism. V and J are TRBV9 and TRBJ2-5; 11 nucleotides align to TRBD1. Sequenced input: blood. In DNA form, the CDR3 reads TGTGCCACCGGGACAGGGGGACCGGAGACCCAGTACTTC. It yields the protein CATGTGGPETQYF.